This TCR beta chain was recovered during a study of CD8 T cells in ankylosing spondylitis. Points from the study as a whole: Earlier literature documents some of the motif variants in reactive arthritis synovial fluid and blood. Ankylosing spondylitis blood appeared to carry a characteristic TCR beta motif of several highly homologous variants.

This clonotype was counted between two and nine times. Its antigen is as yet unknown. The CDR3 totals 15 residues. Between the trimmed V and J ends, which lost 0 bases and 1 base, there was a span of 9 bases. The germline CDR1 and CDR2 sequences are DFQATT and SNEGSKA (reference sequence). Construction of TCR beta libraries was performed using quantitative 5'-RACE with molecular barcodes. TCRdb re-analysed the 5' RACE reads in MiXCR, keeping a single row per CDR3 protein. The repertoire holds about 33,000 distinct CDR3 sequences, 12% to 15% seen once, with around 40% in the top ten. Sequenced: blood. The chain uses TRBV20-1 and TRBJ2-2; D is unclear. This clonotype originated in a male donor with ankylosing spondylitis or in good health (not recorded which). The CDR3 nucleotides read TGCAGTGCTAGAGATGACCCCCTGAACACCGGGGAGCTGTTTTTT. It yields the protein CSARDDPLNTGELFF.